This entry features one T cell receptor beta chain sequence. The data derive from a study of blood T cell repertoires in COVID-19. At the level of the study: Whether acute or convalescent, the COVID-19 samples came from the United States, Italy and Spain. The cDNA or gDNA used as material had been derived from T cells, B-cell-depleted T cells, or PBMCs.

Data came from immunoSEQ multiplex PCR; TCRdb stores just in-frame clones and leaves some out. Seen here are more than 100,000 clones, approximately 84% observed once, and the top ten hold about 17%. The sequence came from a woman older than 75 with acute or convalescent COVID-19. Input material: peripheral blood.

CDR3: CASTRGQAHGYTF. As DNA, the CDR3 is TGTGCCAGCACTAGGGGACAGGCACATGGCTACACCTTC. The gene calls are TRBV12-3 or TRBV12-4 and TRBJ1-2; 8 bases agree with TRBD1. Losses at the gene ends were 7 bases for V and 6 bases for J; bases not matched to a gene: 7. CDR3 length: 13 residues.